Sequencing of this T cell receptor (beta chain) was carried out in a study of tumor and adjacent non-tumor tissue in lung cancer listed by TCRdb under 2018. About the investigation overall: By cancer type, the cohort comprised approximately 12 adenocarcinoma patients, 2 squamous cell carcinoma patients and 1 small cell lung cancer patient. Among the approximately 15 patients, ages ranged from about 31 to 85 years, roughly ten were men and 5 were women, and disease was TNM stage I to III. Sequencing generated a total of some 130 million productive TCRbeta reads, averaging around 4.2 million reads per sample. Using bulk TCRbeta repertoires from some 15 lung cancer patients, the study set lung tumor tissue side by side with matched distant non-tumor lung tissue. For each patient, one tumor sample and one normal lung sample were taken, giving about 31 paired specimens that underwent TCRbeta CDR3 sequencing.

Relative to germline, V is 7 bases shorter and J is 5 bases shorter, with 17 bases between their ends. The CDR3 spans 15 amino acids, including both terminal residues. Of the read, only the CDR3 DNA is kept; its 45 bases are in frame from base 1. Beyond this particular receptor, the publication reports: In normal lung, the top 100 clones accounted for a significantly larger cumulative share of the repertoire than in tumor tissue. Neither the sequencing platform nor unique molecular identifiers are mentioned in the methods. Only approximately 14 patients were included in the cohort, and the need for larger samples and more detailed clinical data was noted by the authors. Younger patients had significantly higher TCR diversity, and higher tumor TCR diversity was associated with shorter overall and disease-free survival. Because peripheral blood was not sequenced, the blood TCRbeta repertoires of the lung cancer patients in the study went unexamined. Tumor tissue showed significantly higher TCR diversity (inverse Simpson) than normal lung tissue, at 431.37 vs 166.20 (P = 0.0075, Mann-Whitney U test).

About this clonotype itself: Its antigen target is currently unknown. Here the CDR3 omits its conserved ending phenylalanine or tryptophan, so a read error is the likely source.

RNA was isolated from bulk, unsorted tissue, and RNA quality was assessed with a NanoDrop ND-1000 and an Agilent 2100. The donors were newly diagnosed lung cancer patients admitted for thoracic surgery in China from August to November 2014 who had not received prior chemotherapy. Patients with previous radiotherapy or chemotherapy, or with another concurrent cancer, were excluded from the study. Surgical tissue pieces of roughly 1-2.3 cm3 were preserved in RNAlater solution and stored at -80 °C until use. Receptor amplification or capture employed multiplex PCR. The instrument given in TCRdb is Illumina HiSeq 2500. TCRbeta libraries were built by three rounds of nested PCR using primers (Table S4), following protocols modified from ARM-PCR. Before sequencing, PCR products of 200-500 bp were cut from the gel and purified using the QIAquick gel extraction kit. As for how the authors treated the data: Trimmomatic was used to clean the reads, FLASH was used to merge the reads into complete CDR3 sequences, and MiTCR was used to assign the reads to V(D)J germline segments. Clonal diversity was computed as the inverse Simpson's index with VDJtools. Productive reads were defined as in-frame sequences without a premature stop codon. Using fastp trimming at Q25 and MiXCR clonotype assembly, TCRdb reanalyzed the public sequencing data and kept in-frame beta chains. Entries that share a CDR3 protein sequence are merged under the most common genes and DNA. The authors' filters were not applied to this entry. The sample table shows about 93,000 distinct CDR3 sequences, and around 65% are seen once. Around 16% of the sample is held by the ten biggest clonotypes.

The clonotype originates from a man in his 70s with non-small cell lung cancer. Material: lung tumor tissue. The chain joins TRBV12-3 or TRBV12-4 to TRBJ2-2, with TRBD2 tentatively as D gene (5 bases match). CDR3 region: CASTRWGVGTGELFL. The DNA reads TGTGCCAGCACCCGATGGGGAGTGGGAACCGGGGAGCTGTTTCTT.